Sequencing of this T cell receptor beta chain was carried out in a study of tumor-infiltrating lymphocytes in oesophageal squamous cell carcinoma. CDR1 and CDR2 (germline): SGHVS, FQNEAQ. The CDR3 is 15 amino acids. TCRdb fed the PCR reads into MiXCR, producing one record per CDR3 protein. Of roughly 20,000 distinct CDR3 sequences listed, around 38% are singletons. This clonotype has just one count. Sequences were obtained from blood. This TCR was sampled from a male donor with esophageal squamous cell carcinoma. The V and J genes are TRBV7-8 and TRBJ2-5, with D uncertain. The last part of the DNA fits TRBJ2-7 better; the J call may be wrong. The DNA of the CDR3 is TGTGCCAGCAGCCCCCGGATGACCGGCTCCTACGAGCAGTACTTC. Its translation: CASSPRMTGSYEQYF.